What follows describes a single T cell receptor (beta chain). Its target is not known. The sample comes from a study of cytomegalovirus exposure and HLA in healthy donors. The length of the CDR3 is 15 residues. V was shortened by 0 bases and J by 5 bases, with 11 bases between the two germline ends. The germline V gene encodes CDR1 ENHRY and CDR2 SYGVKD. A multiplex PCR was run with 60 Vbeta primers and 13 Jbeta primers. Here immunoSEQ multiplex PCR was the method, and the copy in TCRdb shows in-frame clones only, minus some. The sample lists some 41,000 clones; approximately 47% were seen once. Donors showed nominal health when sampled, although they likely had unrecorded immune exposures. Study-level findings and limits: Sequencing depth across donors, presence/absence analyses assumed, was roughly uniform. In a later analysis, an Asian-associated ancestry cluster reportedly showed fewer N-insertions than the roughly 690-donor mean. Among the sequence variants, a highly shared cluster was likely an artifact of sequencing.

This TCR was recovered from a man in his 60s in good health and CMV-seronegative. The chain carries TRBV10-3 and TRBJ2-1; D not resolved. Sequenced input: PBMCs. The chain's CDR3 is CAISESRRNNNEQFF. The CDR3 DNA reads as TGTGCCATCAGTGAGTCTAGGCGGAACAACAATGAGCAGTTCTTC.